These T cell receptor beta chains were read from a single sample in a study of early stage breast cancer tumors. The assay was immunoSEQ multiplex PCR, and TCRdb's table has in-frame clones only and misses some. The table has 25,000 to 35,000 clones, 80% seen once; the top ten hold about 13%. Sequencing used blood. All receptors come from a person between 60 and 69 years old with breast cancer. Each CDR3 is given with its conserved first and last residue. Fields, in order: V gene, CDR3 length, D gene, clone size, J gene, CDR3 DNA, CDR3 protein. A D gene is named only where the DNA matches it firmly. The size entry is marked missing in some rows and otherwise reads once, few, many or a size class.

>TRBV30|16|-|-|TRBJ2-3
TGTGCCTGGAGCCCCCGACAGAGATTAGGTGCAGATACGCAGTATTTT
CAWSPRQRLGADTQYF
>TRBV28|13|-|once|TRBJ2-4
TGTGCCAGCAGCGGACAGAGCAAAAACATTCAGTACTTC
CASSGQSKNIQYF
>TRBV7-6|14|TRBD1|-|TRBJ2-5
TGTGCCAGCAGCCGGTGGGACAGGGGGGAGACCCAGTACTTC
CASSRWDRGETQYF
>TRBV7-2|16|-|-|TRBJ1-3
TGTGCCAGCAGCCTCGGGAAGGCACTTTCTGGAAACACCATATATTTT
CASSLGKALSGNTIYF
>TRBV9|15|-|-|TRBJ1-2
TGTGCCAGCAGCCCACGACAGGTGGGGAACTATGGCTACACCTTC
CASSPRQVGNYGYTF
>TRBV7-9|15|TRBD1|-|TRBJ1-5
TGTGCCAGCAGCTTTACAGGGGGGGGTAATCAGCCCCAGCATTTT
CASSFTGGGNQPQHF
>TRBV7-6|14|-|-|TRBJ1-4
TGTGCCAGCAGCTCCTGGACGGGGGTGGAAAAACTGTTTTTT
CASSSWTGVEKLFF
>TRBV4-3|13|TRBD2|-|TRBJ2-7
TGCGCCAGCAGCCAAGAACGCGGGAGGACGAAGTACTTC
CASSQERGRTKYF
>TRBV27|13|-|-|TRBJ1-2
TGTGCCAGCAGTTCTCTAGACCCCGGCTCGCGCACCTTC
CASSSLDPGSRTF
>TRBV19|17|TRBD1|-|TRBJ2-7
TGTGCCAGTACCTTTACCGGGACAGGGGGCCCTGCGAACGAGCAGTACTTC
CASTFTGTGGPANEQYF
>TRBV7-2|12|-|-|TRBJ2-2
TGTGCCAGCAGCTCCACTAGCCCGTCGCTGTTTTTT
CASSSTSPSLFF
>TRBV9|15|TRBD1|-|TRBJ2-7
TGTGCCAGCAGCCCCCAGGGGGATCATTCCTACGAGCAGTACTTC
CASSPQGDHSYEQYF
>TRBV2|12|-|-|TRBJ1-2
TGTGCCAGCAGTCCCTCGGGTTATGGCTACACCTTC
CASSPSGYGYTF
>TRBV2|13|-|-|TRBJ2-7
TGTGCCAGCTACACGGGACACTCCTACGAGCAGTACTTC
CASYTGHSYEQYF
>TRBV4-1|14|TRBD2|-|TRBJ2-1
TGCGCCAGCAGCCAAGAGTTACTAGCGGGAGAGCAGTTCTTC
CASSQELLAGEQFF
>TRBV4-1|15|-|-|TRBJ2-3
TGCGCCAGCAGCCAAGATGGCGGTCACACAGATACGCAGTATTTT
CASSQDGGHTDTQYF
>TRBV5-1|16|-|once|TRBJ1-5
TGCGCCAGCAGCTGGGGAGACACGGAAGGAAATCAGCCCCAGCATTTT
CASSWGDTEGNQPQHF
>TRBV29-1|12|TRBD1|-|TRBJ2-3
TGCAGCGTGACAGGGGTCACAGATACGCAGTATTTT
CSVTGVTDTQYF
>TRBV6-1|14|TRBD1|-|TRBJ1-1
TGTGCCAGCAGTGACGGCAGGGGGGACACTGAAGCTTTCTTT
CASSDGRGDTEAFF
>TRBV30|14|TRBD1|-|TRBJ2-7
TGTGCCTGGAGTCTCAAACAGGGGGCGGGCGAGCAGTACTTC
CAWSLKQGAGEQYF
>TRBV13|12|-|once|TRBJ2-2
TGTGCCAGCAGCCGCACGGGGGTGGAGCTGTTTTTT
CASSRTGVELFF
>TRBV11-3|16|TRBD2|-|TRBJ2-3
TGTGCCAGCAGCTTCACCCGGGAGGGCCCTGAAGATACGCAGTATTTT
CASSFTREGPEDTQYF
>TRBV15|17|-|once|TRBJ2-2
TGTGCCACCAGCAGAGATCTTGGAAGCGGCAATACCGGGGAGCTGTTTTTT
CATSRDLGSGNTGELFF
>TRBV5-1|14|TRBD1|-|TRBJ1-4
TGCGCCACCTCTCAGACAGGGTGGGATGAAAAACTGTTTTTT
CATSQTGWDEKLFF
>TRBV19|18|TRBD1|-|TRBJ2-2
TGTGCCAGTAGTCCCATAGTCGGGACAGGGGTACTCACCGGGGAGCTGTTTTTT
CASSPIVGTGVLTGELFF
>TRBV25-1|15|TRBD2|-|TRBJ2-2
TGTGCCAGCAGTGTCGGCGGGAGTAACACCGGGGAGCTGTTTTTT
CASSVGGSNTGELFF
>TRBV5-4|13|-|-|TRBJ2-2
TGTGCCAGCAGCTTAAGCCCTAGGGGGGAGCTGTTTTTT
CASSLSPRGELFF
>TRBV18|15|TRBD2|-|TRBJ2-1
TGTGCCAGCTCACCAACTAGCGGGAGTAGCGATGAGCAGTTCTTC
CASSPTSGSSDEQFF
>TRBV30|14|-|-|TRBJ2-2
TGTGCCTGGAAGGCGGGGGCGGACACCGGGGAGCTGTTTTTT
CAWKAGADTGELFF
>TRBV5-5|15|-|-|TRBJ1-2
TGTGCCAGCAGCTTTTTACCCGGTGGCTTCAGGGGCTACACCTTC
CASSFLPGGFRGYTF
>TRBV6-6|12|TRBD1|few|TRBJ2-1
TGTGCCAGCAGTTGGGAACAGGGGAAATTGCTCTTC
CASSWEQGKLLF
>TRBV11-3|13|-|-|TRBJ2-1
TGTGCCAGCAGCTTATCCATGGAGCATGAGCAGTTCTTC
CASSLSMEHEQFF
>TRBV28|18|TRBD1|-|TRBJ2-7
TGTGCCAGCAGCTCACCTTACCCGGGGTCAGGGGGCACCTACGAGCAGTACTTC
CASSSPYPGSGGTYEQYF
>TRBV5-1|15|TRBD2|-|TRBJ2-7
TGCGCCAGCAGCTTCCTAGCGGGAGGGTCCTACGAGCAGTACTTC
CASSFLAGGSYEQYF
>TRBV5-1|15|TRBD1|-|TRBJ1-1
TGCGCCAGCAGCTTGGAGACAGGGGGGTTTACTGAAGCTTTCTTT
CASSLETGGFTEAFF
>TRBV10-3|15|TRBD2|-|TRBJ2-2
TGTGCCATCAGGAATGGGACTAGCAGCACCGGGGAGCTGTTTTTT
CAIRNGTSSTGELFF
>TRBV4-1|13|-|-|TRBJ2-1
TGCGCCAGCAGCGAGGTCGACGGCAATGAGCAGTTCTTC
CASSEVDGNEQFF
>TRBV7-2|14|TRBD2|once|TRBJ2-7
TGTGCCAGCAGCCGTACTAGCGGGGACACCGAGCAGTACTTC
CASSRTSGDTEQYF
>TRBV7-9|17|TRBD2|-|TRBJ2-2
TGTGCCAGCAGCTTAAGTGTCCTAGCGGGAAACGGCGGGGAGCTGTTTTTT
CASSLSVLAGNGGELFF
>TRBV6-5|16|TRBD2|-|TRBJ2-3
TGTGCCAGCAGTTACTCGTCTAGCGGGAGGCCAGATACGCAGTATTTT
CASSYSSSGRPDTQYF
>TRBV4-2|16|TRBD1|few|TRBJ2-2
TGTGCCAGCAGCCCGTCAGGGGGCACCAACACCGGGGAGCTGTTTTTT
CASSPSGGTNTGELFF
>TRBV7-2|14|-|-|TRBJ2-7
TGTGCCAGCAGCCTCCAGCAGGGATTCTACGAGCAGTACTTC
CASSLQQGFYEQYF
>TRBV29-1|13|-|-|TRBJ2-3
TGCAGCGTTGGGAGGCCAGCAGAAGATACGCAGTATTTT
CSVGRPAEDTQYF
>TRBV6-4|13|-|-|TRBJ1-5
TGTGCCAGCAGCGGGGGTCCGGGCCAGCCCCAGCATTTT
CASSGGPGQPQHF
>TRBV7-9|16|-|-|TRBJ2-1
TGTGCCAGCAGCTTAGCCCTAGGGGCCCTCTACAATGAGCAGTTCTTC
CASSLALGALYNEQFF
>TRBV11-2|14|TRBD1|-|TRBJ2-7
TGTGCCAGCAGCCGTCGGACAGGGGGGTACGAGCAGTACTTC
CASSRRTGGYEQYF
>TRBV10-3|15|TRBD2|few|TRBJ2-2
TGTGCCACTTCAAGCAGCGGGAAGAACACCGGGGAGCTGTTTTTT
CATSSSGKNTGELFF
>TRBV27|14|TRBD1|once|TRBJ2-3
TGTGCCAGCAAGACGACAGGGAGCACAGATACGCAGTATTTT
CASKTTGSTDTQYF
>TRBV7-2|13|-|few|TRBJ1-1
TGTGCCAGCAGCTTAGAAGGGAGGACTGAAGCTTTCTTT
CASSLEGRTEAFF